The present T cell receptor (beta chain) was sequenced within a study of T cells in Graves' hyperthyroidism and ophthalmopathy. General study points: Blood held most thyroid clonotypes expanded above 0.001 frequency.

CDR3 length: 16 amino acids. The ends lost 1 base at V and 0 bases at J; junction bases unmatched: 5. The germline V gene encodes CDR1 KGHSH and CDR2 LQKENI. In its sample, this clonotype was seen a few times. The antigen remains unidentified. Template material for amplifying TCR beta CDR3 regions consisted of RNA transcripts. HTBI primers were the set used in a first-round RT-PCR of the TCR CDR3. TCRdb re-derived calls from the multiplex PCR reads in MiXCR, one entry per CDR3 protein. The data contain approximately 420,000 distinct CDR3 sequences, about an eighth of them singletons. This TCR derives from a woman under 30 with Graves' hyperthyroidism. The sequencing input was blood. V and J are TRBV18 and TRBJ1-1; 7 nucleotides agree with TRBD1. The CDR3 DNA follows: TGTGCCAGCTCACCACGGGAACAGGGGTTGAACACTGAAGCTTTCTTT. The encoded protein is CASSPREQGLNTEAFF.